This T cell receptor beta chain derives from a study of T cell responses to AZD1222 COVID-19 vaccine (dated by TCRdb to about 2021). In terms of the full investigation: AZD1222 recipients given second doses at about 4 weeks or at about 12 weeks were pooled, since spike-specific TCR depth and breadth were not found to differ between the two schedules. Trial participants were enrolled by age into 18-55, 56-69 and 70-plus year subgroups, with around 150, 28 and 57 TCR-sequenced participants respectively. A total of 233 trial participants underwent TCR sequencing, of whom 207 had received two doses of AZD1222 and roughly 26 had received two doses of the MenACWY control vaccine.

The intended sense of this specimen's time point label: baseline before first vaccination. Samples from vaccinated people were obtained from the UK trials COV001 and COV002, which included a single-blind randomized controlled phase 2/3 trial of AZD1222 (ChAdOx1 nCoV-19) in healthy adults. For TCRbeta chain sequencing, PBMC samples were collected from trial participants at day 0 and at day 28 after the second dose. V and J are trimmed by 0 bases and 5 bases, and the gene matches miss 3 bases of the junction. The CDR3 runs 15 residues from the cysteine to the phenylalanine. The entry retains the CDR3 DNA only, 45 bases that are in frame from base 1. CDR1 and CDR2 are read off the germline V gene as LGHNA and YNFKEQ. About this clone: Its cognate antigen has yet to be identified. There are no base qualities to consult, and no much larger clone falls within one base.

Here is what the overall study found, with its caveats: Epitopes outside the regions mutated in the B.1.351 and B.1.1.7 variants were reportedly recognized by nearly half of the unique spike-specific TCRs. After two AZD1222 doses, both the breadth and the depth of spike-specific TCRs were significantly higher than at day 0 and than in MenACWY recipients. Only six AZD1222 recipients were SARS-CoV-2 seropositive at baseline, limiting conclusions about previously exposed vaccinees. The whole spike protein was spanned by vaccine-associated CD4 TCRs, and dominant responses were seen in regions 160-218 and 743-854. Because no samples from the day 14 peak response were available, repertoires could be characterized only after the peak T cell response. Most participants were white British and females outnumbered males, and the authors suggested that clonal diversity may have been underestimated. In the small 56-69-year group, the increase in depth fell short of significance, most likely because of low power.

The CDR3 regions of human TCRbeta chains were analyzed by immunosequencing. The paper's processing steps were these. Repertoire TCRs were matched against a reference library of SARS-CoV-2-specific TCRs generated with the MIRA antigen-specificity platform. Breadth was defined as the fraction of unique TCRs that were SARS-CoV-2-associated. Depth was defined as the fraction of total T cells that were SARS-CoV-2-associated. Using the MIRA data, each spike-specific TCR was mapped to the spike region that the TCR reacts to and placed in a CD4 or CD8 class. Log10-transformed breadth and depth values were compared by one-way ANOVA with Sidak's multiple comparisons tests. Entries here come from immuneACCESS through TCRdb and include only in-frame sequences with V and J called. Some clones fail to appear in such tables; in the studies checked, an unresolved V gene covers under half of the shortfall, and the cause of the remainder is unknown. The DNA was the basis for D and trimming; V, J and clone size are from that table. In all, the sample holds 150,000 to 200,000 clones, and 90% to 95% of those were seen once. Of the sample, about 9.3% is held by the ten largest clones.

This TCR was recovered from an adult in good health. Material: peripheral blood, obtained on day 0 of AZD1222 vaccination. The rearrangement combines TRBV4-2 with TRBJ1-1; TRBD1 agrees with 10 junctional bases. This receptor has the CDR3 CASSQETGGRTEAFF. The nucleotide sequence reads TGTGCCAGCAGCCAAGAGACAGGGGGCCGGACTGAAGCTTTCTTT.